These 10 T cell receptor beta chains came from one sample sequenced in a study of CD8+CD57+ T cells in acquired aplastic anemia. Selection for sequencing was limited to patients who had shown CD8+CD57+ cell expansion by flow cytometry. According to the study, genomic DNA was the template for TCR beta VDJ and CDR3 profiling. One entry per CDR3 protein results from TCRdb running MiXCR on the reads. The table lists approximately 80,000 distinct CDR3 sequences, 60% to 75% of them singletons, with approximately 80% in the top ten. The material sequenced was sorted CD4+, CD8+, or CD8+CD57+ T cells (not recorded which) from PBMCs. All receptors derive from a human donor with aplastic anemia.

This clonotype was recorded a few times. The V gene is TRBV15, the J gene TRBJ2-7; D possibly corresponds to TRBD1 (6 bases). Trimming cost V 1 base and J 3 bases, with 16 bases left between them. This CDR3 region has 16 residues. CDR1 is LNHNV and CDR2 is YYDKDF in the germline V gene (reference sequence). CDR3 region: CATSRATGTYVYEQYF. In DNA form, the CDR3 reads TGTGCCACCAGCAGAGCCACAGGGACCTACGTCTACGAGCAGTACTTC.

The chain links TRBV25-1 to TRBJ1-3; TRBD1 matches at 7 bases. V gave up 7 bases and J gave up 2 bases; unmatched junction bases: 5. Germline-derived CDR1 and CDR2 are MGHDK and SYGVNS. The CDR3 totals 14 residues. Here the CDR3 DNA reads TGTGCCAGCACCTTGACAGGGCCTGGAAACACCATATATTTT. It yields the protein CASTLTGPGNTIYF.

V is TRBV2 and J is TRBJ1-6; D call uncertain. V was trimmed by 6 bases and J by 6 bases, leaving 15 bases between them. Germline V lookup: CDR1 SNHLY, CDR2 FYNNEI. This CDR3 has 15 amino acids. Here the CDR3 DNA reads TGTGCCAGCAGCCCAGTGGTCACCACTAATTCACCCCTCCACTTT. Its translation is CASSPVVTTNSPLHF.

This chain links TRBV24-1 with TRBJ1-6; the D gene is possibly TRBD1 (5 bases). V lost 5 bases, J lost 6 bases, and 10 bases lay in between. The germline V gene encodes CDR1 KGHDR and CDR2 SFDVKD. The CDR3 is made up of 14 amino acids. As DNA, the CDR3 is TGTGCCACCAGTGCGCGGGGGGTTAATTCACCCCTCCACTTT. This codes for CATSARGVNSPLHF.

The gene calls are TRBV2 and TRBJ1-5; D not resolved. CDR1 and CDR2 from the germline V gene are SNHLY and FYNNEI. This CDR3 contains 13 residues. V was pared by 11 bases and J by 1 base, with 12 bases between. CDR3 sequence reads: CAGGWQSNQPQHF. CDR3 DNA: TGTGCCGGAGGCTGGCAGAGCAATCAGCCCCAGCATTTT.

The chain uses TRBV9 and TRBJ1-6; the match to TRBD1 covers 8 bases. The CDR3 has 15 amino acids. The germline V gene has CDR1 SGDLS and CDR2 YYNGEE. Losses at the gene ends were 2 bases for V and 7 bases for J; bases not matched to a gene: 5. CDR3: CASSVRTGQNSPLHF. CDR3 bases: TGTGCCAGCAGCGTGCGGACAGGGCAGAATTCACCCCTCCACTTT.

The chain couples TRBV7-8 to TRBJ2-1, with a tentative D call TRBD2 (6 bases). Between the trimmed V and J ends, which lost 5 bases and 9 bases, there was a span of 17 bases. The CDR3 covers 14 residues. Per the germline V gene, CDR1 is SGHVS and CDR2 is FQNEAQ. The CDR3 here is CASSPHSSGLEQFF. CDR3 nucleotide sequence: TGTGCCAGCAGCCCTCACAGTAGCGGACTTGAGCAGTTCTTC.

This rearrangement joins TRBV20-1 to TRBJ2-7, with 11 nucleotides matching TRBD2. The CDR3 has 17 residues. The V and J ends lost 3 bases and 4 bases, in that order; junction bases with no gene match: 14. The germline gives CDR1 DFQATT, CDR2 SNEGSKA (reference sequence). The CDR3 region has the DNA TGCAGTGCTAGTAACCTAGCGGGAGGCTCCCCCACGTACGAGCAGTACTTC. It encodes CSASNLAGGSPTYEQYF.

The chain links TRBV9 to TRBJ2-2, with no clear D. Trimming took off 0 bases at V and 4 bases at J, with 7 bases between the two ends. The CDR3 totals 14 residues. Germline V CDR1 and CDR2: SGDLS, YYNGEE. DNA of the CDR3: TGTGCCAGCAGCGTAGGTCAGAGCACCGGGGAGCTGTTTTTT. Protein sequence: CASSVGQSTGELFF.

This clonotype was seen a single time. The chain links TRBV19 to TRBJ2-3; D not certain. This CDR3 is 13 amino acids long. V was clipped by 5 bases and J by 3 bases, with 9 bases between them. CDR1 and CDR2 from the germline V gene are LNHDA and SQIVND (reference sequence). CDR3 amino acids: CASSYTVTDTQYF. Here the CDR3 DNA reads TGTGCCAGTAGTTACACAGTAACAGATACGCAGTATTTT.